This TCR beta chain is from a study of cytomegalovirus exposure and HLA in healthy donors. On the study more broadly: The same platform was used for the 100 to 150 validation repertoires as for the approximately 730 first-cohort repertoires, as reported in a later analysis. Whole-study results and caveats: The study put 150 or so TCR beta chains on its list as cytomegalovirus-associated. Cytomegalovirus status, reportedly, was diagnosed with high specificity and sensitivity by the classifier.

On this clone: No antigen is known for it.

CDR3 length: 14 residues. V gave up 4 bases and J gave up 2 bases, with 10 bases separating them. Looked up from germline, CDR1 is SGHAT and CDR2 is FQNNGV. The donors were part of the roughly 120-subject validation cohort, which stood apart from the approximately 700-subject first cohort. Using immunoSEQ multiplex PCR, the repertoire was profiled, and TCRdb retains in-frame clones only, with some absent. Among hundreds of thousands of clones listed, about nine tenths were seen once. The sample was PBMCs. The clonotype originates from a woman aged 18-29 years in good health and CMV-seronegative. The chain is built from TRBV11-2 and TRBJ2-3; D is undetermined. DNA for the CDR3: TGTGCCAGCAGCTCCGTGGAGCTCACAGATACGCAGTATTTT. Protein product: CASSSVELTDTQYF.